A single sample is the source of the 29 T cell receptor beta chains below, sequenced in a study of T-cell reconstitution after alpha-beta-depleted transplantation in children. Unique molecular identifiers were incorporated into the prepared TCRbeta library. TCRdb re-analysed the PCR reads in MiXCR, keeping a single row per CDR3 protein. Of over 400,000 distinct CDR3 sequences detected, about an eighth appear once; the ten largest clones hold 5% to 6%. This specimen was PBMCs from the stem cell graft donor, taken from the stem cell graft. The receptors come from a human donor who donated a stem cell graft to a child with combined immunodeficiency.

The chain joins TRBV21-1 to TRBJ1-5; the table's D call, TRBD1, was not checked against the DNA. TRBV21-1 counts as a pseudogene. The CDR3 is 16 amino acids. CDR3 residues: CASSKEAGYSNQPQHF. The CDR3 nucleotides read TGTGCCAGCAGCAAAGAGGCAGGGTATAGCAATCAGCCCCAGCATTTT.

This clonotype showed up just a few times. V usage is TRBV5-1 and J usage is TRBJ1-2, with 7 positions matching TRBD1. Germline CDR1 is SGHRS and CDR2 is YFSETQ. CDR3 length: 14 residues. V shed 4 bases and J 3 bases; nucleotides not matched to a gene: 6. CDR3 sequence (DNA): TGCGCCAGCAGCGACGACGGGACAGACTATGGCTACACCTTC. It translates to CASSDDGTDYGYTF.

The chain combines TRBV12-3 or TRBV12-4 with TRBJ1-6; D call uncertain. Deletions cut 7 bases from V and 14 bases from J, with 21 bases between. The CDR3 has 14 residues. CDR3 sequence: CASTPEVASGSLHF. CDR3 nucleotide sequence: TGTGCCAGCACCCCCGAAGTGGCCTCGGGATCCCTCCACTTT.

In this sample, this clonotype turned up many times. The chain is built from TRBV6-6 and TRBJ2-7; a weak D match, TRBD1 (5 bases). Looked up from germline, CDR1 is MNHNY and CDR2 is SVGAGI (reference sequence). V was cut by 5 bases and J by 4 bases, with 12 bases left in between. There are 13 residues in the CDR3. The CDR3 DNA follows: TGTGCCAGCAGTCAACAGACAGAATACGAGCAGTACTTC. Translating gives CASSQQTEYEQYF.

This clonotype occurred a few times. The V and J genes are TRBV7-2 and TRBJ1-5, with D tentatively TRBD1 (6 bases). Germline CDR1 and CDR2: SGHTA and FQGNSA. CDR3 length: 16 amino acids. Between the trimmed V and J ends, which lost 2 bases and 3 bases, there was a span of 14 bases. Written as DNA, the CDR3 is TGTGCCAGCAGCTTACCAGGACAGAGCCTCAATCAGCCCCAGCATTTT. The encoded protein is CASSLPGQSLNQPQHF.

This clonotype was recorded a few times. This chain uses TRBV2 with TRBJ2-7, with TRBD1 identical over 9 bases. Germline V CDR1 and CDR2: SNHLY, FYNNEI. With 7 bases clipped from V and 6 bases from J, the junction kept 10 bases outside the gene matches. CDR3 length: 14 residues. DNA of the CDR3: TGTGCCAGCAATTGGGACAGGGACGTCTCCGAGCAGTACTTC. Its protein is CASNWDRDVSEQYF. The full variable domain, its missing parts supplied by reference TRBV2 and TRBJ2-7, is EPEVTQTPSHQVTQMGQEVILRCVPISNHLYFYWYRQILGQKVEFLVSFYNNEISEKSEIFDDQFSVERPDGSNFTLKIRSTKLEDSAMYFCASNWDRDVSEQYFGPGTRLTVT.

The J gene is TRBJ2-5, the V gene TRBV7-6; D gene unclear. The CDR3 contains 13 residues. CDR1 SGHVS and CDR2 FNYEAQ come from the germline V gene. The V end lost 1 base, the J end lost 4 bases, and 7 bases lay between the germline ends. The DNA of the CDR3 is TGTGCCAGCAGCTTAGTGCCCCCAGAGACCCAGTACTTC. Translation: CASSLVPPETQYF.

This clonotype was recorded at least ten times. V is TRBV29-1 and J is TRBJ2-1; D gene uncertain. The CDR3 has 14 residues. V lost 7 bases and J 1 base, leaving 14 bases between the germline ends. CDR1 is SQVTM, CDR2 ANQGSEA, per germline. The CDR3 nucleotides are TGCAGCGCGATTCAAGGTCTTTCCTACAATGAGCAGTTCTTC. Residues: CSAIQGLSYNEQFF.

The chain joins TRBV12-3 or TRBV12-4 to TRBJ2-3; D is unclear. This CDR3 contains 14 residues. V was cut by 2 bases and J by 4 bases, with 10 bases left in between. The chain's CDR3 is CASSLNALSDTQYF. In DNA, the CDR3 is TGTGCCAGCAGTTTAAATGCCTTGTCAGATACGCAGTATTTT.

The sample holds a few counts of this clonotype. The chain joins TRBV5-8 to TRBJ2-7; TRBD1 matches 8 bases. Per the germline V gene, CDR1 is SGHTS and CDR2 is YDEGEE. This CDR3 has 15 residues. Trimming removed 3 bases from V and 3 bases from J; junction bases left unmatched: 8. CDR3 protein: CASSYSGTGFYEQYF. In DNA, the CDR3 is TGTGCCAGCAGCTACTCCGGGACAGGTTTCTACGAGCAGTACTTC.

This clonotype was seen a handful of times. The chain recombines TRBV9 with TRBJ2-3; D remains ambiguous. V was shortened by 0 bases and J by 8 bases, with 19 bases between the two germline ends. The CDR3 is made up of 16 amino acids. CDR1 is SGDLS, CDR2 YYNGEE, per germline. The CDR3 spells CASSVATVFTDGTQYF. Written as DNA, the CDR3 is TGTGCCAGCAGCGTAGCTACAGTATTCACAGATGGTACGCAGTATTTT.

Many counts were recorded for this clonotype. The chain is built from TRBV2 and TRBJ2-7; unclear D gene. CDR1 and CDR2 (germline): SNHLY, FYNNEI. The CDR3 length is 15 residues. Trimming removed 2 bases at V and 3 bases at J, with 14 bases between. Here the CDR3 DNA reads TGTGCCAGCAGTGAAACGACTTACGCTGGCTACGAGCAGTACTTC. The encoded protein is CASSETTYAGYEQYF.

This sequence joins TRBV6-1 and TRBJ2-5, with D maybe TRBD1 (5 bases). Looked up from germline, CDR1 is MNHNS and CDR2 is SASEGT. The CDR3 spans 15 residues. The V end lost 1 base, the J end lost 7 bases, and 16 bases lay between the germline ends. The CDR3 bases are TGTGCCAGCAGTGAAGGGTGGGGCAGCCTCGGGACCCAGTACTTC. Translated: CASSEGWGSLGTQYF.

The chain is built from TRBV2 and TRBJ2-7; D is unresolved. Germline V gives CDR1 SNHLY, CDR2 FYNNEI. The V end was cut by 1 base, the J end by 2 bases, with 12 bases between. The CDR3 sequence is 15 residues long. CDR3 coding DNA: TGTGCCAGCAGTGAAGAGGCTAGTCGGACCTACGAGCAGTACTTC. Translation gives CASSEEASRTYEQYF.

The CDR3: CASSLVFAEQYF. The DNA of the CDR3 is TGTGCCAGCAGTTTAGTTTTCGCCGAGCAGTACTTC. This chain links TRBV12-3 or TRBV12-4 with TRBJ2-7; no firm D call. The germline V and J ends were trimmed by 1 base and 6 bases, with 7 bases remaining between them. CDR3 size: 12 residues.

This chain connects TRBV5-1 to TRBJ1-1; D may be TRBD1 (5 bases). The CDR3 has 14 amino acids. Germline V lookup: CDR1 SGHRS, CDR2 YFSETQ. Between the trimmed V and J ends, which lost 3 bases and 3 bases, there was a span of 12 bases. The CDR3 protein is CASSSQGRDTEAFF. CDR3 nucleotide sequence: TGCGCCAGCAGCTCCCAGGGAAGGGACACTGAAGCTTTCTTT. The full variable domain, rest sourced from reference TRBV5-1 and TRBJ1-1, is KAGVTQTPRYLIKTRGQQVTLSCSPISGHRSVSWYQQTPGQGLQFLFEYFSETQRNKGNFPGRFSGRQFSNSRSEMNVSTLELGDSALYLCASSSQGRDTEAFFGQGTRLTVV.

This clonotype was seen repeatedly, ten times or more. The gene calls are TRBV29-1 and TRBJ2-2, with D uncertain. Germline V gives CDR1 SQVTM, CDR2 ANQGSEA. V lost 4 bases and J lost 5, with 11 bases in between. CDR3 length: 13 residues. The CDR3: CSVGGFYTGELFF. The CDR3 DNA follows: TGCAGCGTTGGAGGATTCTATACCGGGGAGCTGTTTTTT.

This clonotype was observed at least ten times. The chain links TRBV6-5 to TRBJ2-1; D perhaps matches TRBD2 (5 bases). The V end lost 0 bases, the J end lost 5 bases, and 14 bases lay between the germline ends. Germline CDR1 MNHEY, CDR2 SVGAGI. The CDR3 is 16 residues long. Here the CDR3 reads CASSYSRASSNNEQFF. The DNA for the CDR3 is TGTGCCAGCAGTTACTCGAGGGCTAGCTCTAACAATGAGCAGTTCTTC.

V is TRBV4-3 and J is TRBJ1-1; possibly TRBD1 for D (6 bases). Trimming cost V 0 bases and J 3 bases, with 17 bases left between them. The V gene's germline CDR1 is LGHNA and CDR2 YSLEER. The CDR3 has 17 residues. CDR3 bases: TGCGCCAGCAGCCAAGATCGGTCAGGGGCCTGGGACACTGAAGCTTTCTTT. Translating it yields CASSQDRSGAWDTEAFF.

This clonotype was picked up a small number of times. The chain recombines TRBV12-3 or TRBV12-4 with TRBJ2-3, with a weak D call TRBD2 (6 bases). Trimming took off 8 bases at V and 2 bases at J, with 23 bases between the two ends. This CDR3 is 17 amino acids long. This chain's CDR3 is CASGPPVERVYTDTQYF. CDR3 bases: TGTGCCAGCGGCCCCCCGGTCGAGCGGGTGTACACAGATACGCAGTATTTT.

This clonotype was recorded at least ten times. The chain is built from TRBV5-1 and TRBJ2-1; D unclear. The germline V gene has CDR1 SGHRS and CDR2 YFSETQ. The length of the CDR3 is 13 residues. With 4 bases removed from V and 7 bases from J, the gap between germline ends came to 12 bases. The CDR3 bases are TGCGCCAGCAGCGTGACGGTAGGGAATGAGCAGTTCTTC. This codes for CASSVTVGNEQFF.

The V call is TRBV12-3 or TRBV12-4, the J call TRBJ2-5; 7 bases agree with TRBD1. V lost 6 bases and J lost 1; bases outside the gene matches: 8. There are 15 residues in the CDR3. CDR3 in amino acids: CASSPVGQFQETQYF. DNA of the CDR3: TGTGCCAGCAGCCCCGTGGGACAGTTCCAAGAGACCCAGTACTTC.

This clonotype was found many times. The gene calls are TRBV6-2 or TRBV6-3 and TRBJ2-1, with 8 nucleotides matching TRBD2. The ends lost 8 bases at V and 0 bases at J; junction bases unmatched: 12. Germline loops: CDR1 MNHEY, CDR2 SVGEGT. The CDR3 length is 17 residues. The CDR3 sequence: CASLLAGGRSSYNEQFF. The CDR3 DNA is TGTGCCAGCCTCCTTGCGGGAGGCCGGAGCTCCTACAATGAGCAGTTCTTC.

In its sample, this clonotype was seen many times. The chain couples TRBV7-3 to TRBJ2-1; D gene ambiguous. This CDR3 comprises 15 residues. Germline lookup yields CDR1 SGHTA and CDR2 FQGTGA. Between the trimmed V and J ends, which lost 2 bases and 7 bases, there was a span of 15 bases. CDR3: CASSLERASVNEQFF. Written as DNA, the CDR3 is TGTGCCAGCAGCTTAGAACGGGCTAGTGTGAATGAGCAGTTCTTC.

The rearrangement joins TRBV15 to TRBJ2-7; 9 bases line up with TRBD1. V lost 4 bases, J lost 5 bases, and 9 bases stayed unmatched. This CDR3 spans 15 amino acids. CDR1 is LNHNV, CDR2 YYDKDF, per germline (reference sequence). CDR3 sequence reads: CATSITGTGIDEQYF. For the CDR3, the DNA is TGTGCCACCAGCATAACCGGGACAGGGATCGACGAGCAGTACTTC.

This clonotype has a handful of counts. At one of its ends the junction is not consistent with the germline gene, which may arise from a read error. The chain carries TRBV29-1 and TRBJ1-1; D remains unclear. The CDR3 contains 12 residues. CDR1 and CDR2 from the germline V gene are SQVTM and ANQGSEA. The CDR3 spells CSVAVGNAEAFF. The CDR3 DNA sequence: TGCAGCGTTGCTGTCGGGAACGCTGAAGCTTTCTTT.

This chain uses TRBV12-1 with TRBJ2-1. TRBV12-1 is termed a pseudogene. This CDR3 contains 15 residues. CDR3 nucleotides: TGTGCCAGCAGCGAAGATCTGAGCTCCTACAATGAGCAGTTCTTC. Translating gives CASSEDLSSYNEQFF.

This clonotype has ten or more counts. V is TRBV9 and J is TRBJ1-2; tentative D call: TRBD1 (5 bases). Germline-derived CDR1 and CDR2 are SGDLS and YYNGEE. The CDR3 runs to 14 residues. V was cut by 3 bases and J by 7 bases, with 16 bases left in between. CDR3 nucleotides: TGTGCCAGCAGCGACGCGGGGGTCTACGCTGGCTACACCTTC. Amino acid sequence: CASSDAGVYAGYTF. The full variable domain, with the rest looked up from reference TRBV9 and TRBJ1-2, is DSGVTQTPKHLITATGQRVTLRCSPRSGDLSVYWYQQSLDQGLQFLIQYYNGEERAKGNILERFSAQQFPDLHSELNLSSLELGDSALYFCASSDAGVYAGYTFGSGTRLTVV.

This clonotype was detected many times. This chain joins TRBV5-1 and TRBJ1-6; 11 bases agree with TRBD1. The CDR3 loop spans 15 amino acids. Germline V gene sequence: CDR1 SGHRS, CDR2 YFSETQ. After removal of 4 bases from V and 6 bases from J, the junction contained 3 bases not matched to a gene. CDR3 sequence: CASSLGTGGNSPLHF. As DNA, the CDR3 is TGCGCCAGCAGCCTCGGGACAGGGGGTAATTCACCCCTCCACTTT.